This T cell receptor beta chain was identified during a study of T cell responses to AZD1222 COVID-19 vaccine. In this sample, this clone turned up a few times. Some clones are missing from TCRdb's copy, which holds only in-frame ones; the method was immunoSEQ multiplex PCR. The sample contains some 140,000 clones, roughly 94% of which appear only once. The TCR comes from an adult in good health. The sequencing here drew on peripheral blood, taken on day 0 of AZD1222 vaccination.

Here the CDR3 reads CASSLIPGGRTGELFF. CDR3 DNA: TGTGCCAGCAGCTTAATTCCGGGGGGCCGCACCGGGGAGCTGTTTTTT. This chain links TRBV7-3 with TRBJ2-2; the D gene is possibly TRBD2 (7 bases). The germline V gene has CDR1 SGHTA and CDR2 FQGTGA. The ends were cut back, 1 base at V and 4 bases at J, with 13 bases in the middle. The CDR3 has 16 amino acids.